The clone carrying this T cell receptor (beta chain) was detected many times. Its cognate antigen is unknown. TCRbeta library construction was performed incorporating unique molecular identifiers. TCRdb itself ran the PCR reads through MiXCR, one entry per CDR3 protein. Found here are 550,000 to 600,000 distinct CDR3 sequences, more than 20% of them singletons; the top ten hold 12% to 15%. Germline-derived CDR1 and CDR2 are MDHEN and SYDVKM. V dropped 1 base and J dropped 4; count of bases not matched to a gene: 3. The CDR3 has 15 amino acids. This sample is drawn from a study of T-cell reconstitution after alpha-beta-depleted transplantation in children. Study results and limitations: Reportedly, only several hundred clones from non-depleted graft cells drove alpha-beta T-cell counts at about two months. The high TCRbeta diversity at day 60 in some patients came from surviving recipient T cells and thymic progenitors. T-cell numbers and diversity one year post-transplant derived largely from freshly generated T cells.

This chain links TRBV28 with TRBJ2-7; 11 bases match TRBD1. This sequence originates from a boy in the first two years of life who had a stem cell transplant for acute myeloid leukemia, so the T cells may come from the graft donor. Sequencing was performed on PBMCs, mostly from graft donor cells, taken 360 days after TCRalphabeta/CD19-depleted stem cell transplant. CDR3 residues: CASSLSGQGAYEQYV. The CDR3 DNA is TGTGCCAGCAGTTTATCTGGACAGGGGGCTTACGAGCAGTACGTC.